Following are 9 T cell receptor beta chains from one sample sequenced in a study of cytomegalovirus exposure and HLA in healthy donors. In the PCR, 60 Vbeta and 13 Jbeta primers were used. Data came from immunoSEQ multiplex PCR; TCRdb stores just in-frame clones and leaves some out. The sample shows around 230,000 clones, approximately 78% of them seen only once. Material: PBMCs. All receptors derive from a boy younger than 18 in good health and CMV-seronegative.

This chain joins TRBV15 and TRBJ2-1; 9 bases are a match to TRBD2. CDR3 length: 17 residues. The J segment lost 6 bases and the V segment lost 2 bases, leaving 11 bases of the junction unmatched. Germline-derived CDR1 and CDR2 are LNHNV and YYDKDF (reference sequence). CDR3 in amino acids: CATSRLHLAGSLNEQFF. DNA of the CDR3: TGTGCCACCAGCAGACTCCACCTAGCGGGGAGTCTCAATGAGCAGTTCTTC.

This clone was recorded only once. The genes are TRBV7-9 and TRBJ2-2; 11 positions agree with TRBD1. V shed 6 bases and J 4 bases; nucleotides not matched to a gene: 4. From germline, CDR1 is SEHNR and CDR2 FQNEAQ (reference sequence). This CDR3 is 15 amino acids long. The CDR3 loop reads CASRPGTGGTGELFF. For the CDR3, the DNA is TGTGCCAGCAGACCCGGGACAGGGGGCACCGGGGAGCTGTTTTTT.

This chain connects TRBV12-5 to TRBJ2-2; possibly TRBD1 for D (5 bases). Germline values: CDR1 LGHNT, CDR2 FRNRAP. V was pared by 1 base and J by 5 bases, with 8 bases between. The CDR3 runs 14 residues. The CDR3 bases are TGTGCTAGTGGTTTGGGACAGCAAACCGGGGAGCTGTTTTTT. Protein sequence: CASGLGQQTGELFF. The full variable domain, its missing parts supplied by reference TRBV12-5 and TRBJ2-2, is DARVTQTPRHKVTEMGQEVTMRCQPILGHNTVFWYRQTMMQGLELLAYFRNRAPLDDSGMPKDRFSAEMPDATLATLKIQPSEPRDSAVYFCASGLGQQTGELFFGEGSRLTVL.

The chain employs TRBV15 and TRBJ2-7, with 9 bases fitting TRBD2. V dropped 4 bases and J dropped 11; count of bases not matched to a gene: 15. The CDR3 covers 15 residues. CDR1 LNHNV and CDR2 YYDKDF come from the germline V gene (reference sequence). The chain's CDR3 is CATSIPGAGGQNKYF. In nucleotides, the CDR3 is TGTGCCACCAGCATTCCGGGGGCGGGGGGGCAAAATAAGTACTTC.

The chain has TRBV30 and TRBJ1-1; perhaps TRBD1 as D (5 bases). Trimming removed 0 bases from V and 1 base from J, with 9 bases in between. Germline CDR1 reads GTSNPN; CDR2 reads SVGIG (reference sequence). The length of the CDR3 is 14 residues. The CDR3 nucleotides are TGTGCCTGGAGTGTAGGAGGGACGAACACTGAAGCTTTCTTT. Its protein product is CAWSVGGTNTEAFF.

V and J are TRBV25-1 and TRBJ1-1; D is unresolved. The germline V and J ends were trimmed by 4 bases and 0 bases, with 6 bases remaining between them. The CDR3 is 13 residues long. Germline CDR1 and CDR2: MGHDK and SYGVNS. The CDR3 loop reads CASSVFLNTEAFF. The CDR3 region has the DNA TGTGCCAGCAGTGTCTTTCTGAACACTGAAGCTTTCTTT.

This sequence joins TRBV4-1 and TRBJ2-1, with D possibly TRBD2 on 6 matching bases. There are 15 residues in the CDR3. Trimming stripped 0 bases from V and 9 bases from J, with 15 bases between. CDR1 and CDR2 (germline): MGHRA, YSYEKL. DNA of the CDR3: TGCGCCAGCAGCCAAGACGACGGGACTCCTCGTGAGCAGTTCTTC. Its translation is CASSQDDGTPREQFF.

This clone was observed once. The chain links TRBV10-3 to TRBJ2-7; 9 nucleotides line up with TRBD2. Germline CDR1 is ENHRY and CDR2 is SYGVKD. CDR3 length equals 13 residues. The ends lost 6 bases at V and 1 base at J; junction bases unmatched: 1. CDR3 coding DNA: TGTGCCATCAGCGGACTAGCGTCCTACGAGCAGTACTTC. Translating it yields CAISGLASYEQYF.

V is TRBV7-6 and J is TRBJ2-5; 7 nucleotides line up with TRBD1. TRBJ2-7 explains the end of the DNA better; the J call may be wrong. The CDR3 is made up of 14 amino acids. Germline assignment: CDR1 SGHVS and CDR2 FNYEAQ. For the CDR3, the DNA is TGTGCCAGCAGCCCTGGACAGGCGTCCTACGAGCAGTACTTC. It encodes CASSPGQASYEQYF.